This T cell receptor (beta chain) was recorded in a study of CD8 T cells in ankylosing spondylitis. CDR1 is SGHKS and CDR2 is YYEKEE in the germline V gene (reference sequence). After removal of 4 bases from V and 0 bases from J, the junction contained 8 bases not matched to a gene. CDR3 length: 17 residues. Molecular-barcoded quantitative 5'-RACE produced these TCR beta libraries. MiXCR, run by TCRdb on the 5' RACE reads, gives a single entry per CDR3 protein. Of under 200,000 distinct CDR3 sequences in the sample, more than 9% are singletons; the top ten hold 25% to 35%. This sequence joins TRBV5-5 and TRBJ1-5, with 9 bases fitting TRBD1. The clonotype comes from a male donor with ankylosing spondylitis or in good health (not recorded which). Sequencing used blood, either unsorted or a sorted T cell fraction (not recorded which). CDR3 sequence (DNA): TGTGCCAGCAGCCCCGGGACAGGGTCCGGTAGCAATCAGCCCCAGCATTTT. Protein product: CASSPGTGSGSNQPQHF.